The present T cell receptor beta chain was sequenced within a study of cytomegalovirus exposure and HLA in healthy donors. 60 Vbeta and 13 Jbeta primers were used in PCR. Clones were read by immunoSEQ multiplex PCR, and TCRdb kept only the in-frame ones, dropping some. Seen here are about 110,000 clones, 74% observed once, and the top ten hold roughly 4.2%. V trimming: 7 bases; J trimming: 5 bases; junction bases outside the gene matches: 11. Looked up from germline, CDR1 is SGHRS and CDR2 is YFSETQ. The CDR3 has 15 amino acids. Material for sequencing was PBMCs. The clonotype comes from a woman aged 40-49 years in good health and CMV-seropositive. The chain combines TRBV5-1 with TRBJ2-3, with TRBD1 matching 9 bases. The DNA for the CDR3 is TGCGCCAGCCGGGACAGGGTCGGGTTACTAGATACGCAGTATTTT. This sequence encodes CASRDRVGLLDTQYF.